This T cell receptor (beta chain) was recovered during a study of shared clonotypes between healthy human individuals. Background on the study: A couple of women and a few men aged 18 to 49 served as donors.

Naive CD8 cells lacked CD45RO and underwent positive selection for CCR7, leaving out terminally differentiated effector memory CD45RA+ cells. Nashville, Tennessee was home to all donors, who were Caucasian adults. The repertoire was sequenced with immunoSEQ multiplex PCR; TCRdb's copy has only in-frame clones and lacks some. This table holds under 1 million clones, about 96% found once. CDR1 is SGHRS and CDR2 is YFSETQ in the germline V gene. The CDR3 sequence is 16 residues long. With 0 bases removed from V and 6 bases from J, the gap between germline ends came to 15 bases. This clone has just one count.

The rearrangement uses TRBV5-1 and TRBJ2-2, with D maybe TRBD1 (6 bases). The sequenced material came from naive CD8+ T cells sorted from blood. The source is a man younger than 45 in good health. This CDR3 reads CASSLAGRGVAGELFF. CDR3 in DNA: TGCGCCAGCAGCTTGGCCGGCAGGGGTGTCGCCGGGGAGCTGTTTTTT.